The sequence of this TCR beta chain was determined in a study of shared clonotypes between healthy human individuals. Study-wide results and limits: Clonotype sharing across donors was expected to vary with sequencing depth.

Each sample came from a Caucasian adult donor living in Nashville, Tennessee. Germline V gene lookup returns CDR1 SGHRS and CDR2 YFSETQ. This CDR3 is 17 amino acids long. The V gene end was trimmed by 0 bases and the J gene end by 0 bases; junction bases not matched to a gene: 3. With regard to this clone: Its cognate antigen is unknown.

For unsorted PBMC, around 270 ng DNA per replicate equaled tens of thousands of T cell genomes. Methods used by the authors: ImmunoSEQ supplied junction-only sequences lacking quality scores, so filtering was different. Measured with immunoSEQ multiplex PCR; TCRdb has only the in-frame clones, and not every one. V, J and clone size are those of that table, while D and trimming were read from the DNA. Of more than 400,000 clones listed, over 75% are singletons. Material: PBMCs. The genes are TRBV5-1 and TRBJ2-2, with TRBD2 identical over 9 bases. This receptor was obtained from a middle-aged woman in good health. Some clones in this sample may be carry-over from other donors' samples. CDR3 nucleotide sequence: TGCGCCAGCAGCTTGGGGGCTAGCGGGGCGAACACCGGGGAGCTGTTTTTT. This encodes CASSLGASGANTGELFF.